Here is one T cell receptor (beta chain) with its context. As yet, its antigen is unknown. These data come from a study of OX40 agonist ivuxolimab in advanced cancers. Across the whole study: With ivuxolimab, an agonistic anti-OX40 (CD134) antibody, patients were treated.

Trimming removed 2 bases from V and 0 bases from J, with 8 bases in between. The CDR3 sequence is 15 residues long. The germline V gene encodes CDR1 MDHEN and CDR2 SYDVKM. Findings of the study overall: What antigens the expanded peripheral T cells recognized was never established.

Some clones are missing from TCRdb's copy, which holds only in-frame ones; the method was immunoSEQ multiplex PCR. The sample yields tens of thousands of clones, approximately 93% seen once. The TCR comes from an adult with an advanced solid tumor such as melanoma, head and neck, liver or kidney cancer. This chain joins TRBV28 and TRBJ1-5, with no clear D. The material was CD4+ or CD8+ T cells sorted from blood, obtained in a trial of the OX40 agonist ivuxolimab. The CDR3 protein is CASSLGVNSNQPQHF. In DNA, the CDR3 is TGTGCCAGCAGTTTAGGTGTTAATAGCAATCAGCCCCAGCATTTT.